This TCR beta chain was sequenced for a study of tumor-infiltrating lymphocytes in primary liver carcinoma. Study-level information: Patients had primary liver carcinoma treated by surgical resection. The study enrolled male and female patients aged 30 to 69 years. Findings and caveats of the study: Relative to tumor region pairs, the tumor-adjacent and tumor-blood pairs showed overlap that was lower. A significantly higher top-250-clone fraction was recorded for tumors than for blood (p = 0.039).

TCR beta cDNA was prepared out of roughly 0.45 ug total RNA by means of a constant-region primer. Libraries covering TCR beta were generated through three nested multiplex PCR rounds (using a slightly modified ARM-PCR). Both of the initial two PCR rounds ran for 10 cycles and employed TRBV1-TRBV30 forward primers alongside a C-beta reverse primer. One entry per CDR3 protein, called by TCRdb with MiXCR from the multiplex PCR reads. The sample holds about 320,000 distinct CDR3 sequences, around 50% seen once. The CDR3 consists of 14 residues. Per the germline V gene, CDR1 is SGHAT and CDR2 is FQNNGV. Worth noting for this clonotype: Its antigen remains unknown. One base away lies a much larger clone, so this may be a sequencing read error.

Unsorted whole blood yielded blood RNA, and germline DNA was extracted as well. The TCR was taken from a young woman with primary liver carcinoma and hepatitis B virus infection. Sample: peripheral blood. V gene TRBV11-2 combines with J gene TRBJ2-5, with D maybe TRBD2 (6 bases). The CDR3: CAGSLLADQETQYF. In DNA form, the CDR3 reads TGTGCCGGCAGCTTACTAGCAGACCAAGAGACCCAGTACTTC.